A single sample is the source of the 4 T cell receptor beta chains below, sequenced in a study of T cell responses to AZD1222 COVID-19 vaccine. Only in-frame clones appear in the TCRdb table, and some are missing; sequencing was by immunoSEQ multiplex PCR. Here the sample spans some 100,000 clones, about 83% being singletons. This specimen consisted of peripheral blood, obtained on day 0 of AZD1222 vaccination. These TCRs come from an adult in good health.

The J gene is TRBJ1-5, the V gene TRBV4-2, with D uncertain. Per the germline V gene, CDR1 is LGHNA and CDR2 is YNFKEQ. The length of the CDR3 is 13 residues. Trimming removed 0 bases at V and 6 bases at J, with 6 bases between. The CDR3 DNA reads as TGTGCCAGCAGCCAAGATTTCGGTCAGCCCCAGCATTTT. Protein sequence: CASSQDFGQPQHF.

The chain employs TRBV4-1 and TRBJ1-2; TRBD1 aligns across 8 bases. The CDR3 spans 18 residues. CDR1 is MGHRA, CDR2 YSYEKL, per germline. Trimming removed 0 bases from V and 5 bases from J; junction bases left unmatched: 14. Here the CDR3 DNA reads TGCGCCAGCAGCCAAGAGTCAGGGGGCGTCCGTTTCGGTTATGGCTACACCTTC. Protein: CASSQESGGVRFGYGYTF.

This chain joins TRBV7-8 and TRBJ2-3; D is perhaps TRBD1 or TRBD2 (6 bases each). The germline gives CDR1 SGHVS, CDR2 FQNEAQ. The CDR3 extends over 15 amino acids. V lost 6 bases to trimming and J lost 6 bases, with 19 bases between them. The CDR3 DNA is TGTGCCAGCAGGGCTACAGGGAGGAGTGACGATACGCAGTATTTT. Protein sequence: CASRATGRSDDTQYF.

The CDR3 reads CASSSEQGAGGYTF. The CDR3 region has the DNA TGTGCCAGCAGCTCCGAACAGGGGGCGGGTGGCTACACCTTC. This chain joins TRBV5-4 and TRBJ1-2; 9 bases line up with TRBD1. V was clipped by 3 bases and J by 7 bases; unmatched bases: 7. The V gene's germline CDR1 is SGHNT and CDR2 YYREEE (reference sequence). The CDR3 contains 14 residues.